The entry that follows covers one TCR beta chain sequence. Its antigen is not known. This sample is part of a study of T-cell memory formation after mild COVID-19. Study outcomes and limitations: Contracting clones, day 15 to 85, had balanced CD4/CD8, and later expanders favored CD4+. Confirmation was lacking for SARS-CoV-2 specificity of second-wave clones that peaked on day 37.

Constant-segment primers served in 5'RACE that generated TCR alpha and TCR beta cDNA libraries bearing sample barcodes and UMIs. TCRdb used MiXCR to reprocess the 5' RACE reads, holding one entry per CDR3 protein. This table holds a few hundred thousand distinct CDR3 sequences, around 15% found once. The germline V and J ends were trimmed by 1 base and 6 bases, with 8 bases remaining between them. CDR1 is DFQATT, CDR2 SNEGSKA, per germline (reference sequence). The CDR3 length is 12 residues. The rearrangement joins TRBV20-1 to TRBJ2-3; no firm D call. The sequence was obtained from a young man who had mild COVID-19 (a few samples of this study predate the infection). Cell type and time point are not known. Sequences were obtained from PBMCs or a T cell subset sorted from them (not recorded which). The CDR3 bases are TGCAGTGCTAGAGGAGAAGTGGATACGCAGTATTTT. This translates into CSARGEVDTQYF.